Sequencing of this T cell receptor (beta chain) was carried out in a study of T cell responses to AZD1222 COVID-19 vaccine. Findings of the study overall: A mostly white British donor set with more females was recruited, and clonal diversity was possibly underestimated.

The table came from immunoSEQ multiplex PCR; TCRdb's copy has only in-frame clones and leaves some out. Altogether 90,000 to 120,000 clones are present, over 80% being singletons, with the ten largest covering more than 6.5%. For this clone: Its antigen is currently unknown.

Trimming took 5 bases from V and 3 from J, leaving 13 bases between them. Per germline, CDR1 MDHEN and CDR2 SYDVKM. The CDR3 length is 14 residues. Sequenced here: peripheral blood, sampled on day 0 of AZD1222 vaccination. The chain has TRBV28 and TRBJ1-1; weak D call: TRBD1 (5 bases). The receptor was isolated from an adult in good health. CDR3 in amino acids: CASSPAGGDTEAFF. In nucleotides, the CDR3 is TGTGCCAGCAGTCCTGCGGGGGGTGACACTGAAGCTTTCTTT.